One and the same sample provided the 25 T cell receptor beta chains below, sequenced in a study of monozygotic twins with inflammatory bowel disease. Each CDR3 protein gets one entry in TCRdb, which reprocessed the 5' RACE reads and gives no DNA. The sample has a few hundred thousand distinct CDR3 sequences. The sample comprised blood. The receptors shown here come from a human donor with ulcerative colitis or Crohn's disease, or a healthy co-twin of an affected twin (not recorded which).

J is TRBJ2-7 and V is TRBV7-6; the TRBD1 assignment by TCRdb is unverifiable without DNA. CDR1 SGHVS and CDR2 FNYEAQ come from the germline V gene. The CDR3 is 18 residues long. CDR3 region: CASSLSSGVGQGTLEQYF.

The V gene is TRBV20-1, the J gene TRBJ2-3; TCRdb proposes TRBD1, but this gene call is untestable without DNA. Germline assignment: CDR1 DFQATT and CDR2 SNEGSKA (reference sequence). CDR3 length: 12 amino acids. The CDR3 spells CSAPRLGDTQYF.

CDR3 residues: CASSTAEDTQYF. The V gene is TRBV11-3, the J gene TRBJ2-3. The CDR3 consists of 12 residues. Germline V gives CDR1 SGHNT, CDR2 YENEEA.

CDR3 sequence reads: CASSPWTGDNTEAFF. The gene calls are TRBV5-1 and TRBJ1-1; TCRdb's D call, TRBD1, is unchecked because there is no DNA. There are 15 residues in the CDR3. The germline V gene encodes CDR1 SGHRS and CDR2 YFSETQ.

V and J are TRBV20-1 and TRBJ1-2; TCRdb reports TRBD1, a call that lacks DNA to check it against. Per germline, CDR1 DFQATT and CDR2 SNEGSKA (reference sequence). The CDR3 extends over 15 amino acids. CDR3 in amino acids: CSAISVGWQGGGYTF.

The rearrangement uses TRBV20-1 and TRBJ2-7. Germline CDR1 and CDR2: DFQATT and SNEGSKA (reference sequence). The CDR3 covers 13 residues. The CDR3 is CSARFSRNYEQYF.

The gene calls are TRBV9 and TRBJ2-6. There are 15 residues in the CDR3. Germline V gene data show CDR1 as SGDLS and CDR2 as YYNGEE. The CDR3 reads CASRDGVTGANVLTF.

The chain carries TRBV5-1 and TRBJ2-1; TCRdb picks TRBD2, but there is no DNA to check that call. Germline V gene data show CDR1 as SGHRS and CDR2 as YFSETQ. The length of the CDR3 is 15 residues. The CDR3: CASISTSGGLHEQFF.

J is TRBJ1-2 and V is TRBV24-1. Germline CDR1 reads KGHDR; CDR2 reads SFDVKD. CDR3 length equals 14 residues. Here the CDR3 reads CATSERGANYGYTF.

The rearrangement links TRBV19 to TRBJ2-1; TCRdb gives TRBD1 as the D gene, but with no DNA this cannot be confirmed. The CDR3 totals 15 residues. Germline assignment: CDR1 LNHDA and CDR2 SQIVND (reference sequence). The CDR3 spells CASSSSMDRYNEQFF. Using reference TRBV19 and TRBJ2-1 for the parts outside the CDR3, the full variable domain is DGGITQSPKYLFRKEGQNVTLSCEQNLNHDAMYWYRQDPGQGLRLIYYSQIVNDFQKGDIAEGYSVSREKKESFPLTVTSAQKNPTAFYLCASSSSMDRYNEQFFGPGTRLTVL.

This CDR3 reads CSAHPGNQPQHF. The V call is TRBV20-1, the J call TRBJ1-5; absent DNA, TCRdb's TRBD1 call cannot be checked. Germline-derived CDR1 and CDR2 are DFQATT and SNEGSKA (reference sequence). CDR3 length equals 12 residues.

The chain combines TRBV7-9 with TRBJ1-3. The CDR3 runs to 15 residues. Looked up from germline, CDR1 is SEHNR and CDR2 is FQNEAQ (reference sequence). The chain's CDR3 is CASSLGFTSGNTIYF.

This sequence joins TRBV7-2 and TRBJ2-4. The CDR3 length is 13 residues. Germline V gene lookup returns CDR1 SGHTA and CDR2 FQGNSA. CDR3 sequence: CASSRPLQNIQYF.

This chain connects TRBV12-3 or TRBV12-4 to TRBJ2-5; without DNA, the TCRdb call of TRBD1 cannot be checked. This CDR3 has 14 amino acids. This chain's CDR3 is CASSSSGGWETQYF.

The gene calls are TRBV20-1 and TRBJ2-1; the TRBD1 assignment by TCRdb is unverifiable without DNA. Germline values: CDR1 DFQATT, CDR2 SNEGSKA (reference sequence). The CDR3 consists of 19 residues. CDR3 protein: CSARDLGTLRDRGYNEQFF.

The gene calls are TRBV9 and TRBJ2-7. Germline-derived CDR1 and CDR2 are SGDLS and YYNGEE. The CDR3 is made up of 14 amino acids. The CDR3 spells CASSAAGSTYEQYF.

The chain combines TRBV10-3 with TRBJ2-3. The CDR3 is 13 residues long. Germline V gene sequence: CDR1 ENHRY, CDR2 SYGVKD. The CDR3 reads CAISPEGTDTQYF.

The chain has TRBV5-6 and TRBJ1-2; TCRdb gives TRBD1 as the D gene, but with no DNA this cannot be confirmed. CDR3 length equals 17 residues. Per germline, CDR1 SGHDT and CDR2 YYEEEE. CDR3: CASSLLDRGSLNYGYTF.

The V and J genes are TRBV3-1 and TRBJ2-7; checking the TCRdb D call of TRBD2 is not possible without DNA. The CDR3 runs 14 residues. CDR1 and CDR2 from the germline V gene are LGHDT and YNNKEL (reference sequence). The CDR3 loop is CASSLSGGRYEQYF.

J is TRBJ1-2 and V is TRBV4-2; TCRdb's D call, TRBD1, is unchecked because there is no DNA. CDR1 LGHNA and CDR2 YNFKEQ come from the germline V gene. The CDR3 totals 18 residues. The CDR3 sequence: CASSHFPLDRPQDYGYTF.

The CDR3 loop is CASSYARGHYNEQFF. The gene calls are TRBV5-1 and TRBJ2-1. Per the germline V gene, CDR1 is SGHRS and CDR2 is YFSETQ. The CDR3 consists of 15 residues.

This sequence joins TRBV3-1 and TRBJ2-5. The germline V gene encodes CDR1 LGHDT and CDR2 YNNKEL (reference sequence). The CDR3 sequence is 12 residues long. The CDR3 here is CASSLGIGTQYF.

The rearrangement joins TRBV12-3 or TRBV12-4 to TRBJ2-3. The CDR3 is 15 residues long. CDR3: CASGLAPGPTDTQYF.

The V and J genes are TRBV7-9 and TRBJ1-3; the TRBD1 assignment by TCRdb is unverifiable without DNA. Germline CDR1 is SEHNR and CDR2 is FQNEAQ (reference sequence). This CDR3 comprises 15 residues. This chain's CDR3 is CASSSSQGTGNTIYF.

The rearrangement joins TRBV7-3 to TRBJ1-1; the D call from TCRdb, TRBD1, cannot be confirmed without DNA. The germline CDR1 and CDR2 sequences are SGHTA and FQGTGA. The CDR3 is 14 residues long. The CDR3 spells CASSLEGGSTEAFF.